Here is one T cell receptor (beta chain) with its context. Unmatched junction bases numbered 20, after V lost 6 bases and J lost 11 bases. The CDR3 is made up of 15 amino acids. In germline, CDR1 is SGHRS, CDR2 YFSETQ. In the authors' workflow: Reference gene primer amplification gave nucleated cell count estimates. Data came from immunoSEQ multiplex PCR; TCRdb stores just in-frame clones and leaves some out. V and J calls and clone size follow that table, whereas D and trimming were derived from the DNA. This table holds about 86,000 clones, around 82% found once. The sample is drawn from a study of blood T cell repertoires in COVID-19. About the research overall: Acute and convalescent COVID-19 samples came from the United States, Italy and Spain. PBMCs, B-cell-depleted T cells, or T cells provided the cDNA or gDNA that made up the material.

The chain couples TRBV5-1 to TRBJ2-7, with TRBD1 matching over 7 bases. Sequencing was done on a sample of peripheral blood. This TCR was sampled from an elderly woman with acute or convalescent COVID-19. Here the CDR3 DNA reads TGCGCCAGCAAACTTGAAGGGACAGTTCGATCCCTTGAGTACTTC. Residues: CASKLEGTVRSLEYF. The variable domain in full, with the rest retrieved from reference TRBV5-1 and TRBJ2-7, is KAGVTQTPRYLIKTRGQQVTLSCSPISGHRSVSWYQQTPGQGLQFLFEYFSETQRNKGNFPGRFSGRQFSNSRSEMNVSTLELGDSALYLCASKLEGTVRSLEYFGPGTRLTVT.